These T cell receptor beta chains were read from a single sample in a study of T cells after yellow fever vaccination. A single record per CDR3 protein comes from TCRdb applying MiXCR to the 5' RACE reads. The sample has about 240,000 distinct CDR3 sequences, 6.9% seen once; the top ten hold about 0.85%. Source: CD4+ T cells sorted from PBMCs, taken 15 days after the yellow fever booster vaccination. Every receptor here comes from a man aged 25 to 40 who received the YFV17D yellow fever vaccine. Each CDR3 is given with its conserved first and last residue. D genes are given only for firm matches. Clone size is shown for a subset of rows, as once, few, many or a class of expanded clone.

d_call	j_call	v_call	clone_size	cdr3_aa	cdr3_nt
TRBD2	TRBJ2-7	TRBV19	few	CASSPTSGTRSYEQYF	TGTGCCAGTAGTCCGACTAGCGGGACCCGCTCCTACGAGCAGTACTTC
TRBD2	TRBJ2-7	TRBV6-1	few	CASRSLAGVVYEQYF	TGTGCCAGCAGGTCACTAGCGGGAGTCGTTTACGAGCAGTACTTC
NA	TRBJ2-5	TRBV20-1	NA	CSATLRETQYF	TGCAGTGCAACCTTACGAGAGACCCAGTACTTC
TRBD2	TRBJ2-7	TRBV27	many	CASRKGTSGSVEQYF	TGTGCCAGCAGAAAAGGGACTAGCGGGAGTGTCGAGCAGTACTTC
NA	TRBJ2-5	TRBV7-6	few	CASSYGLQETQYF	TGTGCCAGCAGCTACGGGCTGCAAGAGACCCAGTACTTC
NA	TRBJ2-1	TRBV5-1	NA	CASSPDREFWNEQFF	TGCGCCAGCAGCCCGGACAGAGAGTTTTGGAATGAGCAGTTCTTC
NA	TRBJ2-3	TRBV7-2	many	CASSGPERITDTQYF	TGTGCCAGCAGCGGACCGGAGCGAATCACAGATACGCAGTATTTT
TRBD1	TRBJ2-7	TRBV10-3	few	CATRDRESYEQYF	TGTGCCACCCGGGACAGGGAATCCTACGAGCAGTACTTC
NA	TRBJ1-5	TRBV29-1	few	CSVVFGTGYNQPQHF	TGCAGCGTTGTTTTTGGTACAGGCTACAATCAGCCCCAGCATTTT
TRBD1	TRBJ2-7	TRBV20-1	many	CSARDGQGAGYF	TGCAGTGCTAGAGATGGCCAGGGGGCCGGGTACTTC
NA	TRBJ2-7	TRBV6-1	NA	CASSEPGTGSLEQYF	TGTGCCAGCAGTGAACCGGGTACAGGGAGTTTGGAGCAGTACTTC
NA	TRBJ2-1	TRBV21-1	NA	CASSKDSASGTVYNEQFF	TGTGCCAGCAGCAAAGACTCGGCTAGCGGGACGGTATACAATGAGCAGTTCTTC
TRBD2	TRBJ2-1	TRBV20-1	NA	CSARDRGRSSSYNEQFF	TGCAGTGCTAGAGATCGCGGGAGATCGTCCTCCTACAATGAGCAGTTCTTC
NA	TRBJ2-5	TRBV3-1	many	CASSRKGGTQYF	TGTGCCAGCAGCCGGAAAGGGGGGACCCAGTACTTC
NA	TRBJ2-1	TRBV11-2	NA	CASSFQGGYNEQFF	TGTGCCAGCAGCTTCCAGGGGGGTTACAATGAGCAGTTCTTC
TRBD2	TRBJ2-2	TRBV20-1	NA	CSARGPGLAGGPAGELFF	TGCAGTGCTAGAGGCCCGGGACTAGCGGGAGGGCCGGCCGGGGAGCTGTTTTTT
NA	TRBJ2-3	TRBV7-2	NA	CASRTQGGDTQYF	TGTGCCAGCAGAACTCAGGGGGGCGATACGCAGTATTTT
NA	TRBJ2-2	TRBV12-3/TRBV12-4	many	CASSPFRGNTGELFF	TGTGCCAGCAGTCCGTTTCGGGGTAACACCGGGGAGCTGTTTTTT
TRBD2	TRBJ2-3	TRBV7-9	few	CASKQLGGRAETDTQYF	TGTGCCAGCAAGCAGCTTGGCGGGAGGGCCGAGACAGATACGCAGTATTTT
NA	TRBJ2-2	TRBV7-2	NA	CASSPTSYAGELFF	TGTGCCAGCAGCCCCACAAGTTACGCCGGGGAGCTGTTTTTT
NA	TRBJ1-5	TRBV6-1	NA	CASRFARGSEGNQPQHF	TGTGCCAGCAGGTTCGCCAGGGGTTCTGAAGGCAATCAGCCCCAGCATTTT
NA	TRBJ1-2	TRBV7-2	few	CASSTGTRVYGYTF	TGTGCCAGCAGCACCGGGACAAGAGTCTATGGCTACACCTTC
NA	TRBJ2-7	TRBV5-1	many	CASSSPSVPYEQYF	TGCGCCAGCAGCTCTCCTTCTGTCCCCTACGAGCAGTACTTC
TRBD2	TRBJ2-7	TRBV7-2	NA	CASGRTSAYEQYF	TGTGCCAGCGGAAGGACTAGCGCCTACGAGCAGTACTTC
NA	TRBJ2-5	TRBV5-1	NA	CASSHLFPETQYF	TGCGCCAGCAGTCATTTGTTCCCGGAGACCCAGTACTTC
TRBD2	TRBJ2-2	TRBV7-2	many	CASSSSGRVGELFF	TGTGCCAGCAGCTCTAGCGGGAGGGTCGGGGAGCTGTTTTTT
NA	TRBJ2-1	TRBV7-7	many	CASTLDSYNEQFF	TGTGCCAGCACCCTCGACAGTTACAATGAGCAGTTCTTC
NA	TRBJ2-1	TRBV29-1	many	CSVTTGNEQFF	TGCAGCGTGACGACAGGAAATGAGCAGTTCTTC
TRBD1	TRBJ2-3	TRBV12-3/TRBV12-4	NA	CASSLRDRVSDTQYF	TGTGCCAGCAGTTTGAGGGACAGGGTCTCAGATACGCAGTATTTT
TRBD1	TRBJ2-7	TRBV12-3/TRBV12-4	NA	CASSRGHPDYEQYF	TGTGCCAGCAGCAGGGGGCACCCTGACTACGAGCAGTACTTC